These 14 T cell receptor beta chains came from one sample sequenced in a study of shared clonotypes between healthy human individuals. The table came from immunoSEQ multiplex PCR; TCRdb's copy has only in-frame clones and leaves some out. The table has about 2.3 million clones, more than 80% seen once. The specimen was naive CD4+ T cells from PBMCs. The subset here: CD45RA+ positively selected. The receptors were sampled from a man aged 18 to 29 in good health. Some clones in this sample may be carry-over from other donors' samples.

The V and J genes are TRBV6-5 and TRBJ2-7; no definite D call. Per the germline V gene, CDR1 is MNHEY and CDR2 is SVGAGI. This CDR3 has 14 amino acids. V shed 2 bases and J shed 2 bases, with 10 bases lying between them. The CDR3 here is CASSYAAAAYEQYF. CDR3 DNA: TGTGCCAGCAGTTACGCCGCAGCCGCCTACGAGCAGTACTTC.

The genes are TRBV27 and TRBJ2-2; D is unresolved. Germline CDR1 reads MNHEY; CDR2 reads SMNVEV (reference sequence). Trimming removed 2 bases from V and 4 bases from J, with 8 bases in between. The length of the CDR3 is 14 residues. The CDR3 region is CASSLGRGTGELFF. CDR3 nucleotides: TGTGCCAGCAGTTTAGGGCGCGGCACCGGGGAGCTGTTTTTT.

The V call is TRBV7-3, the J call TRBJ1-2; tentative D call: TRBD1 (5 bases). This CDR3 has 14 residues. Trimming removed 8 bases at V and 4 bases at J, with 17 bases between. In germline, CDR1 is SGHTA, CDR2 FQGTGA. The CDR3 reads CASPMGRYPYGYTF. Here the CDR3 DNA reads TGTGCCAGCCCCATGGGACGGTACCCCTATGGCTACACCTTC.

The chain joins TRBV5-6 to TRBJ2-1; no reliable D call. The ends were cut back, 4 bases at V and 3 bases at J, with 11 bases in the middle. The germline CDR1 and CDR2 sequences are SGHDT and YYEEEE. This CDR3 is built from 14 residues. The CDR3 DNA reads as TGTGCCAGCAGCGAAGGACGAGTCTACAATGAGCAGTTCTTC. This translates into CASSEGRVYNEQFF.

The chain is built from TRBV2 and TRBJ2-7; D may be TRBD1 (5 bases). CDR1 SNHLY and CDR2 FYNNEI come from the germline V gene. Trimming took 8 bases from V and 7 from J, leaving 18 bases between them. The CDR3 totals 13 residues. CDR3 loop: CASQSGWVGEQYF. In nucleotides, the CDR3 is TGTGCCAGCCAGTCAGGGTGGGTCGGAGAGCAGTACTTC.

The gene calls are TRBV2 and TRBJ2-1; 8 bases match TRBD1. Germline CDR1 is SNHLY and CDR2 is FYNNEI. CDR3 size: 15 residues. V was clipped by 6 bases and J by 5 bases; unmatched bases: 9. The CDR3 nucleotides read TGTGCCAGCAGGAACGACAGGGGCTACCACAATGAGCAGTTCTTC. Protein: CASRNDRGYHNEQFF.

This clone has a handful of counts. Other DNA sequences within the sample encode an identical CDR3. The V and J genes are TRBV2 and TRBJ1-5; 7 bases are a match to TRBD1. The CDR3 is 14 amino acids. V gave up 3 bases and J gave up 4 bases; unmatched junction bases: 3. CDR1 is SNHLY, CDR2 FYNNEI, per germline. The CDR3 region has the DNA TGTGCCAGCAGTGAGACAGGGCCAAATCAGCCCCAGCATTTT. Translation: CASSETGPNQPQHF.

Note on this clone: The identical CDR3 is also encoded by other nucleotide sequences in the sample. The chain employs TRBV7-3 and TRBJ1-1; D remains ambiguous. CDR1 and CDR2 (germline): SGHTA, FQGTGA. The CDR3 totals 13 residues. V lost 1 base and J 1 base, leaving 4 bases between the germline ends. The CDR3 loop is CASSLRANTEAFF. CDR3 DNA sequence: TGTGCCAGCAGCTTAAGAGCGAACACTGAAGCTTTCTTT.

This chain links TRBV5-1 with TRBJ1-4; TRBD1 aligns across 7 bases. V lost 0 bases, J lost 3 bases, and 2 bases stayed unmatched. This CDR3 has 15 residues. Germline V gene sequence: CDR1 SGHRS, CDR2 YFSETQ. CDR3: CASSLEGASNEKLFF. In DNA form, the CDR3 reads TGCGCCAGCAGCTTGGAGGGGGCCTCTAATGAAAAACTGTTTTTT.

The chain carries TRBV18 and TRBJ2-1, with TRBD1 identical over 10 bases. This CDR3 is built from 14 residues. Trimming cost V 3 bases and J 10 bases; bases outside gene matches: 6. The germline CDR1 and CDR2 sequences are KGHSH and LQKENI. CDR3 region: CASSPGQGTREQFF. CDR3 nucleotides: TGTGCCAGCTCACCGGGACAGGGGACCAGGGAGCAGTTCTTC.

The chain is built from TRBV7-2 and TRBJ2-7; 7 bases agree with TRBD2. This CDR3 contains 16 residues. Trimming at V came to 3 bases and at J to 3 bases, leaving 11 bases not matched to a gene. Germline CDR1 is SGHTA and CDR2 is FQGNSA. This CDR3 is CASSLGGWPTYYEQYF. As DNA, the CDR3 is TGTGCCAGCAGCTTGGGGGGGTGGCCAACCTACTACGAGCAGTACTTC.

This clone was observed once. The genes are TRBV4-2 and TRBJ1-2, with D possibly matching TRBD1 (5 bases). Trimming shortened V by 0 bases and J by 8 bases, and 13 bases separated the two germline ends. Per the germline V gene, CDR1 is LGHNA and CDR2 is YNFKEQ. CDR3 length: 14 amino acids. The CDR3 protein is CASSQDQGEYGYTF. CDR3 sequence (DNA): TGTGCCAGCAGCCAAGATCAAGGGGAATACGGCTACACCTTC.

The rearrangement links TRBV28 to TRBJ1-5, with a weak D call TRBD1 (6 bases). In germline, CDR1 is MDHEN, CDR2 SYDVKM. Trimming removed 6 bases from V and 3 bases from J, with 18 bases in between. This CDR3 comprises 16 residues. The CDR3 coding sequence is TGTGCCAGCAGCGCCCCGGACAGAGACTTCAATCAGCCCCAGCATTTT. Its protein is CASSAPDRDFNQPQHF.

With respect to this clone: One junction end does not reproduce the germline sequence, and a read error may be involved. The genes are TRBV6-4 and TRBJ2-7, with D perhaps matching TRBD1 (5 bases). Germline V gene sequence: CDR1 MRHNA, CDR2 SNTAGT. The CDR3 consists of 11 residues. CDR3 loop: CASSRRHYRNF. CDR3 DNA: TGTGCCAGCAGTCGTAGACATTACAGGAACTTC.